This T cell receptor (beta chain) is drawn from a study of T-cell reconstitution after alpha-beta-depleted transplantation in children. A remark on this clonotype: Its specificity is unknown.

This sample's TCRbeta library carried unique molecular identifier barcodes. MiXCR, applied by TCRdb to the PCR reads, yields one record per CDR3 protein. The table includes roughly 350,000 distinct CDR3 sequences, around 15% detected once. Study results and limitations: The origin of high day-60 TCRbeta diversity in some patients lay in surviving recipient T cells and thymic progenitors. From newly produced T cells came most of the T-cell counts and diversity one year after transplant.

Trimming cost V 3 bases and J 6 bases, with 15 bases left between them. This CDR3 has 15 residues. CDR1 and CDR2 from the germline V gene are SGHRS and YFSETQ. This TCR was recovered from a male patient aged 2 to 9 who had a stem cell transplant for acute lymphoblastic leukemia, so the T cells may come from the graft donor. The input for sequencing was PBMCs, mostly from graft donor cells, taken 360 days after TCRalphabeta/CD19-depleted stem cell transplant. The gene calls are TRBV5-1 and TRBJ2-2; D may be TRBD1 or TRBD2 (6 bases each). The CDR3 coding sequence is TGCGCCAGCAGCTGGACTACAGGGTCCCCCGGGGAGCTGTTTTTT. It specifies CASSWTTGSPGELFF.